Below, 20 T cell receptor beta chains from the same sample are listed, as sequenced in a study of OX40 agonist ivuxolimab in advanced cancers. The protocol was immunoSEQ multiplex PCR, while the TCRdb copy is restricted to in-frame clones and leaves out a portion. Of over 45,000 clones in the sample, roughly 89% were seen once. The source was CD4+ or CD8+ T cells sorted from blood, collected in a trial of the OX40 agonist ivuxolimab. Receptor source: an adult with an advanced solid tumor such as melanoma, head and neck, liver or kidney cancer.

The chain is built from TRBV19 and TRBJ1-5; perhaps TRBD1 as D (6 bases). This CDR3 has 15 residues. Germline-derived CDR1 and CDR2 are LNHDA and SQIVND (reference sequence). Trimming removed 2 bases from V and 3 bases from J, with 11 bases in between. The DNA of the CDR3 is TGTGCCAGTAGTATACTACAGGGCTACAATCAGCCCCAGCATTTT. It codes for CASSILQGYNQPQHF.

V usage is TRBV5-4 and J usage is TRBJ2-3; D call uncertain. With 1 base removed from V and 3 bases from J, the gap between germline ends came to 6 bases. Looked up from germline, CDR1 is SGHNT and CDR2 is YYREEE (reference sequence). This CDR3 is 13 amino acids long. The CDR3, as DNA: TGTGCCAGCAGCTTGTATGGGACAGATACGCAGTATTTT. Protein sequence: CASSLYGTDTQYF. The full variable domain, completed using reference TRBV5-4 and TRBJ2-3, is ETGVTQSPTHLIKTRGQQVTLRCSSQSGHNTVSWYQQALGQGPQFIFQYYREEENGRGNFPPRFSGLQFPNYSSELNVNALELDDSALYLCASSLYGTDTQYFGPGTRLTVL.

The chain couples TRBV11-2 to TRBJ2-1, with TRBD2 identical over 12 bases. The germline gives CDR1 SGHAT, CDR2 FQNNGV. CDR3 size: 18 residues. The V segment lost 5 bases and the J segment 4 bases; nucleotides outside the gene matches: 12. The CDR3 reads CASSTREGGTSGYNEQFF. CDR3 coding DNA: TGTGCCAGCAGCACCCGGGAGGGTGGGACTAGCGGGTACAATGAGCAGTTCTTC. The full variable domain, rest sourced from reference TRBV11-2 and TRBJ2-1, is EAGVAQSPRYKIIEKRQSVAFWCNPISGHATLYWYQQILGQGPKLLIQFQNNGVVDDSQLPKDRFSAERLKGVDSTLKIQPAKLEDSAVYLCASSTREGGTSGYNEQFFGPGTRLTVL.

This clone is a singleton in its sample. V usage is TRBV29-1 and J usage is TRBJ2-7, with TRBD2 as a possible D gene (5 bases). CDR3 length equals 12 residues. Germline loops: CDR1 SQVTM, CDR2 ANQGSEA. V was pared by 4 bases and J by 2 bases, with 9 bases between. The CDR3 reads CSVGGSTYEQYF. The CDR3 DNA sequence: TGCAGCGTTGGTGGGAGCACCTACGAGCAGTACTTC.

This sequence joins TRBV18 and TRBJ2-5; D remains unclear. Germline CDR1 KGHSH, CDR2 LQKENI. This CDR3 region has 13 residues. V was cut by 3 bases and J by 4 bases, with 9 bases left in between. In DNA form, the CDR3 reads TGTGCCAGCTCACCGGCACAAGGAGAGACCCAGTACTTC. This translates into CASSPAQGETQYF.

The chain employs TRBV19 and TRBJ2-4, with TRBD1 matching 9 bases. With V trimmed by 9 bases and J by 2 bases, 8 bases remained unmatched. Germline V gene lookup returns CDR1 LNHDA and CDR2 SQIVND (reference sequence). This CDR3 spans 15 amino acids. For the CDR3, the DNA is TGTGCCAGCGGACAGGGGTTTAGAACCAAAAACATTCAGTACTTC. The encoded protein is CASGQGFRTKNIQYF.

The rearrangement joins TRBV28 to TRBJ2-1; D remains ambiguous. Trimming shortened V by 1 base and J by 4 bases, and 8 bases separated the two germline ends. This CDR3 region has 14 residues. Germline assignment: CDR1 MDHEN and CDR2 SYDVKM. CDR3 sequence reads: CASSLSGQYNEQFF. In DNA, the CDR3 is TGTGCCAGCAGTTTATCGGGCCAATACAATGAGCAGTTCTTC.

The chain recombines TRBV6-5 with TRBJ2-7; perhaps TRBD1 as D (6 bases). The CDR3 runs to 14 residues. The germline CDR1 and CDR2 sequences are MNHEY and SVGAGI. Trimming took off 2 bases at V and 5 bases at J, with 13 bases between the two ends. The CDR3 DNA follows: TGTGCCAGCAGTTACCAACAGGGCCGAAACGAGCAGTACTTC. This sequence encodes CASSYQQGRNEQYF.

The chain joins TRBV5-1 to TRBJ1-2; 10 bases are a match to TRBD1. The germline V gene encodes CDR1 SGHRS and CDR2 YFSETQ. The V segment lost 4 bases and the J segment 4 bases; nucleotides outside the gene matches: 13. This CDR3 region has 17 residues. Written as DNA, the CDR3 is TGCGCCAGCAGCCAAGGACAGGGGGAAAGCAAGGGCTATGGCTACACCTTC. Its translation is CASSQGQGESKGYGYTF.

The V call is TRBV28, the J call TRBJ2-1, with 9 bases lining up with TRBD1. Germline-derived CDR1 and CDR2 are MDHEN and SYDVKM. J lost 7 bases, V lost 3 bases, and 4 bases had no gene match. The CDR3 runs 14 residues. CDR3 sequence reads: CASSLGTGHNEQFF. CDR3 coding DNA: TGTGCCAGCAGTTTGGGGACAGGGCATAATGAGCAGTTCTTC.

This clone appeared a few times. The V and J genes are TRBV19 and TRBJ2-7; TRBD1 aligns across 7 bases. Trimming at V came to 10 bases and at J to 3 bases, leaving 9 bases not matched to a gene. The CDR3 is made up of 13 amino acids. Germline V gene lookup returns CDR1 LNHDA and CDR2 SQIVND (reference sequence). The CDR3 sequence is CATSGQTRYEQYF. The CDR3 coding sequence is TGTGCCACCTCGGGACAGACCCGCTACGAGCAGTACTTC. Variable domain in full (rest from reference TRBV19 and TRBJ2-7): DGGITQSPKYLFRKEGQNVTLSCEQNLNHDAMYWYRQDPGQGLRLIYYSQIVNDFQKGDIAEGYSVSREKKESFPLTVTSAQKNPTAFYLCATSGQTRYEQYFGPGTRLTVT.

The J gene is TRBJ2-1, the V gene TRBV2; D may correspond to TRBD1 or TRBD2 (5 bases each). The CDR3 totals 15 residues. Trimming cost V 3 bases and J 7 bases, with 16 bases left between them. CDR1 is SNHLY, CDR2 FYNNEI, per germline. The CDR3 DNA is TGTGCCAGCAGTGACTCCGGGACCCCGGGTAATGAGCAGTTCTTC. It encodes CASSDSGTPGNEQFF.

This clone was detected only once. The rearrangement uses TRBV29-1 and TRBJ2-7, with D possibly being TRBD1 or TRBD2 (6 bases each). The CDR3 consists of 11 residues. V gave up 6 bases and J gave up 5 bases, with 11 bases separating them. Per germline, CDR1 SQVTM and CDR2 ANQGSEA. The CDR3 DNA is TGCAGCGTCGGAAGGGGGGACGAGCAGTACTTC. Its translation: CSVGRGDEQYF.

This clone was observed a few times. V gene TRBV19 combines with J gene TRBJ1-2, with 7 bases matching TRBD1. Losses at the gene ends were 0 bases for V and 0 bases for J; bases not matched to a gene: 7. The CDR3 runs to 17 residues. CDR1 LNHDA and CDR2 SQIVND come from the germline V gene (reference sequence). CDR3 bases: TGTGCCAGTAGTATAGATCTGACGGGGACAGCTAACTATGGCTACACCTTC. It translates to CASSIDLTGTANYGYTF.

The CDR3 reads CASSLDYGYTF. CDR3 in DNA: TGTGCCAGCTCACTGGACTATGGCTACACCTTC. The chain joins TRBV18 to TRBJ1-2; no reliable D call. CDR1 and CDR2 from the germline V gene are KGHSH and LQKENI. The V end was cut by 4 bases, the J end by 3 bases, with 3 bases between. The CDR3 is made up of 11 amino acids.

The rearrangement joins TRBV2 to TRBJ1-5; 10 nucleotides align to TRBD1. In germline, CDR1 is SNHLY, CDR2 FYNNEI. The junction had 6 bases not matched to a gene; V was cut back by 6 bases and J by 7 bases. The CDR3 consists of 14 residues. The CDR3 nucleotides are TGTGCCAGCAGCGAGACAGGGGGCAGGCAGCCCCAGCATTTT. Encoded protein: CASSETGGRQPQHF.

The chain combines TRBV15 with TRBJ1-5, with a tentative D call TRBD1 (6 bases). The CDR3 consists of 15 residues. The V gene's germline CDR1 is LNHNV and CDR2 YYDKDF (reference sequence). The germline V and J ends were trimmed by 5 bases and 6 bases, with 17 bases remaining between them. CDR3 DNA: TGTGCCACCAGCCCTTCGGGGGGGCGCAGTCAGCCCCAGCATTTT. Translating gives CATSPSGGRSQPQHF.

The V and J genes are TRBV7-3 and TRBJ2-3; D possibly corresponds to TRBD1 (5 bases). Germline V gene lookup returns CDR1 SGHTA and CDR2 FQGTGA. Trimming removed 5 bases from V and 7 bases from J, with 22 bases in between. The CDR3 spans 16 residues. CDR3 in amino acids: CASSPNNRNLANTQYF. The CDR3, as DNA: TGTGCCAGCAGCCCGAATAACAGGAATCTGGCGAATACGCAGTATTTT.

The CDR3 DNA sequence: TGTGCCAGCAGTAACTCGGGGACTAATGGCTACGAGCAGTACTTC. Its translation is CASSNSGTNGYEQYF. The chain uses TRBV11-2 and TRBJ2-7; 7 bases are shared with TRBD2. Trimming took 6 bases from V and 3 from J; bases not matched to a gene: 11. The CDR3 spans 15 residues. Per the germline V gene, CDR1 is SGHAT and CDR2 is FQNNGV.

The sample holds one count of this clone. Within the sample, other DNA sequences also encode this same CDR3. The V and J genes are TRBV20-1 and TRBJ2-1, with D unresolved. CDR1 DFQATT and CDR2 SNEGSKA come from the germline V gene (reference sequence). The V end was cut by 5 bases, the J end by 7 bases, with 6 bases between. CDR3 size: 10 residues. The CDR3 bases are TGCAGTGCTTTGGGGAATGAGCAGTTCTTC. This translates into CSALGNEQFF.